The clone carrying this TCR beta chain came up many times. Its antigen is still unknown. This sample is part of a study of T cell repertoires in cytomegalovirus infection. Study information: Public TCR beta signatures marked donors with CMV infection and the matching HLA. Broader study findings: Frequencies of public TCR beta families were cumulated, and this identified carriers of CMV plus the relevant HLA. Clonotypes of TCR beta that were HLA-C-restricted and CMV-specific dominated the ex vivo response.

V lost 7 bases and J 0 bases, leaving 13 bases between the germline ends. CDR3 length: 15 residues. CDR1 is MDHEN, CDR2 SYDVKM, per germline. One entry per CDR3 protein results from TCRdb running MiXCR on the reads. The sample shows around 110,000 distinct CDR3 sequences, around 10% of them seen only once. Sequencing was performed on PBMCs, sequenced either directly or after in vitro stimulation (not recorded which). This sequence originates from a human donor in good health (CMV status not recorded). Some clones in this sample may be carry-over from other donors' samples. V gene TRBV28 combines with J gene TRBJ1-3; weak D call: TRBD1 (5 bases). The CDR3 loop is CASTPGGSSGNTIYF. CDR3 DNA: TGTGCCAGCACCCCGGGGGGGAGCTCTGGAAACACCATATATTTT.